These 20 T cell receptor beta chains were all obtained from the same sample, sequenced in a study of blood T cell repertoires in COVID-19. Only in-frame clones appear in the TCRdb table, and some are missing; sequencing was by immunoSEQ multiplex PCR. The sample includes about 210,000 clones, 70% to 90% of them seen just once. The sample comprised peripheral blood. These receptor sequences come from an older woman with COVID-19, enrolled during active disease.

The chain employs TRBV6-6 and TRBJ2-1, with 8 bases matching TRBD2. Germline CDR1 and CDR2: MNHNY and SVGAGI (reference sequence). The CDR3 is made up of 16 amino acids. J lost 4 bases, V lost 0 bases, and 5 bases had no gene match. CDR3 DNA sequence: TGTGCCAGCAGTTACTCGGGCGGGGGGTTTTACAATGAGCAGTTCTTC. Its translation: CASSYSGGGFYNEQFF.

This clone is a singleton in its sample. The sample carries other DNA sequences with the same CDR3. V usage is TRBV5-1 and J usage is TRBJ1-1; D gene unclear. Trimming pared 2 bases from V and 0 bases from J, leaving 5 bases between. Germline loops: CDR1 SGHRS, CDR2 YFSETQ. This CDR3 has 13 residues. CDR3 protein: CASSLSMNTEAFF. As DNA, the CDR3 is TGCGCCAGCAGCTTAAGCATGAACACTGAAGCTTTCTTT.

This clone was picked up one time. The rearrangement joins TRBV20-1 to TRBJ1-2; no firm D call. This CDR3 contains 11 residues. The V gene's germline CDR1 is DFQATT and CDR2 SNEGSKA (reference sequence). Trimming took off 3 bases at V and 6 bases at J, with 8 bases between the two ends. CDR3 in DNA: TGCAGTGCTAGTAAACTCAATGGCTACACCTTC. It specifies CSASKLNGYTF.

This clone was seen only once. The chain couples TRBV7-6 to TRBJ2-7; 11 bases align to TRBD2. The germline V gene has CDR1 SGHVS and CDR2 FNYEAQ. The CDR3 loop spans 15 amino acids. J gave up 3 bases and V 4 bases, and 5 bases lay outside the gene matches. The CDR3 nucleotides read TGTGCCAGCAGCTCACTAGCGGGGGACGGCTACGAGCAGTACTTC. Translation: CASSSLAGDGYEQYF.

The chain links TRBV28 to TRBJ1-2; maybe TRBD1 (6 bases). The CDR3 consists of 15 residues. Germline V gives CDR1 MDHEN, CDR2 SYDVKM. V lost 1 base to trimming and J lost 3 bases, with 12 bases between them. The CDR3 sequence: CASSLSNRDDYGYTF. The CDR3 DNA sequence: TGTGCCAGCAGTTTATCTAACAGGGACGACTATGGCTACACCTTC.

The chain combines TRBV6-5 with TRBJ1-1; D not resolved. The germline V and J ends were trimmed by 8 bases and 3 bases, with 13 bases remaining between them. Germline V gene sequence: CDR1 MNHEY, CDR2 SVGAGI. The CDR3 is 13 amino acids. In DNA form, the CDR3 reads TGTGCCAGCGTGCGGGCTGGCGACACTGAAGCTTTCTTT. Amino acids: CASVRAGDTEAFF.

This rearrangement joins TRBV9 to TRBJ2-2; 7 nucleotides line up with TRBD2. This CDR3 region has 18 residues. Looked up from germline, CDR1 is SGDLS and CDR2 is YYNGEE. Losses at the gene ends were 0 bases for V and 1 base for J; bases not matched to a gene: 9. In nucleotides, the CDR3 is TGTGCCAGCAGCGTAGAGGCCTTTGAGCGGGGGAACACCGGGGAGCTGTTTTTT. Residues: CASSVEAFERGNTGELFF.

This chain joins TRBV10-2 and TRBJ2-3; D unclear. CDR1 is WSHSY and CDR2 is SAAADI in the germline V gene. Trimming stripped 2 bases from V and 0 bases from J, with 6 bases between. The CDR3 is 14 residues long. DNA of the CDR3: TGCGCCAGCAGTGAGGGCGGAAGCACAGATACGCAGTATTTT. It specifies CASSEGGSTDTQYF.

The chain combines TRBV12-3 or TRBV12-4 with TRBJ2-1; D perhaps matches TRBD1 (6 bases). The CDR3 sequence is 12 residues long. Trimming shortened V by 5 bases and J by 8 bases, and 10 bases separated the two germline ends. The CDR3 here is CASSRGTDEQFF. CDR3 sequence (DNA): TGTGCCAGCAGTAGGGGGACCGATGAGCAGTTCTTC.

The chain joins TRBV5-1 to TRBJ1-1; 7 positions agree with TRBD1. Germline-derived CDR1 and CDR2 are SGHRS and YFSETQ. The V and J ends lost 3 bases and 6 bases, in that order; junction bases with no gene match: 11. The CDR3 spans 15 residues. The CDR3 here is CASSSSDPGQAEAFF. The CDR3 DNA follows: TGCGCCAGCAGCTCATCGGACCCCGGACAGGCTGAAGCTTTCTTT.

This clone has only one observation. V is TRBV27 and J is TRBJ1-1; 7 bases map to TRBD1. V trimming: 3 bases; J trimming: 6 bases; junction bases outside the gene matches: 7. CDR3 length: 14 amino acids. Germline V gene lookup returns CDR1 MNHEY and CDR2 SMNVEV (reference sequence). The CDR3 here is CASSFYGQGAEAFF. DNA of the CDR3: TGTGCCAGCAGTTTCTATGGCCAGGGGGCTGAAGCTTTCTTT.

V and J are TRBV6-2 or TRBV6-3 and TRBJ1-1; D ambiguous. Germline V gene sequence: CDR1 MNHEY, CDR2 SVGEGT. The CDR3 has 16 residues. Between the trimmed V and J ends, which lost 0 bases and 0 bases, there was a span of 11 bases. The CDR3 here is CASSYSRAVMNTEAFF. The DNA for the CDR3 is TGTGCCAGCAGTTACTCGAGGGCAGTAATGAACACTGAAGCTTTCTTT.

The CDR3: CAWTSTSVDGYTF. As DNA, the CDR3 is TGTGCCTGGACCTCGACTAGCGTAGATGGCTACACCTTC. This chain joins TRBV30 and TRBJ1-2; D not certain. V lost 4 bases to trimming and J lost 6 bases, with 15 bases between them. CDR3 length equals 13 residues. The germline V gene encodes CDR1 GTSNPN and CDR2 SVGIG (reference sequence).

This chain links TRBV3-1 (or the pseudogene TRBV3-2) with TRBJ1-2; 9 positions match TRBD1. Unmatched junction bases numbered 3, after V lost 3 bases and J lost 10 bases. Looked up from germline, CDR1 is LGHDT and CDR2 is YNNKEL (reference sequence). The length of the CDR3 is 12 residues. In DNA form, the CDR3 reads TGTGCCAGCAGCCAGACAGGGGGGGTCTACACCTTC. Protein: CASSQTGGVYTF.

Here the CDR3 DNA reads TGTGCCAGCAGCCCTTCTAGAACCCCGGGGAGGGGAGAGACCCAGTACTTC. It translates to CASSPSRTPGRGETQYF. The J gene is TRBJ2-5, the V gene TRBV5-4; 7 nucleotides align to TRBD2. The CDR3 has 17 residues. V shed 4 bases and J 4 bases; nucleotides not matched to a gene: 16. Germline CDR1 is SGHNT and CDR2 is YYREEE (reference sequence).

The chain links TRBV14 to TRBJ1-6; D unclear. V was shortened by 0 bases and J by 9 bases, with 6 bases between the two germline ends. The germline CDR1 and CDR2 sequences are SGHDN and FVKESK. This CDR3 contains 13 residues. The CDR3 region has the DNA TGTGCCAGCAGCCAAGAGGCAATTTCACCCCTCCACTTT. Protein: CASSQEAISPLHF.

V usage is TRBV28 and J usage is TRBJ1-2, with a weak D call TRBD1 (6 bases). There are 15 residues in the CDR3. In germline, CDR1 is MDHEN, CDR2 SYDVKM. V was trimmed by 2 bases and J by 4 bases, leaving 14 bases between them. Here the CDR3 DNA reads TGTGCCAGCAGTTTACCAGGGGCGAACGCCTATGGCTACACCTTC. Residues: CASSLPGANAYGYTF.

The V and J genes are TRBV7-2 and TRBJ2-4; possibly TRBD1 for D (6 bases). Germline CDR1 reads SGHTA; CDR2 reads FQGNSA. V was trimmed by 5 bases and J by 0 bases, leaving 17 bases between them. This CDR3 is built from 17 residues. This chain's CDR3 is CASSHPGGQLAKNIQYF. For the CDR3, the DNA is TGTGCCAGCAGCCACCCTGGGGGCCAGTTAGCCAAAAACATTCAGTACTTC.

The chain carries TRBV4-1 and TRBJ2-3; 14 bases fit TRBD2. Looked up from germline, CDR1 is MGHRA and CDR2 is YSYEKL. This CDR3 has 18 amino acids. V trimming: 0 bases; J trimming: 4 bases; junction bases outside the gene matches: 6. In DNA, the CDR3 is TGCGCCAGCAGCCAAGAGGAGACTAGCGGGGGGGCCCCAGATACGCAGTATTTT. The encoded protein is CASSQEETSGGAPDTQYF.

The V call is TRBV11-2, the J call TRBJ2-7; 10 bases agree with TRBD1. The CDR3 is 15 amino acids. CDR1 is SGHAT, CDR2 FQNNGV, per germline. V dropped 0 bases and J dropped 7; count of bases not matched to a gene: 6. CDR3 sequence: CASSLDRDRGREQYF. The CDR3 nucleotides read TGTGCCAGCAGCTTAGACCGGGACAGGGGAAGGGAGCAGTACTTC.